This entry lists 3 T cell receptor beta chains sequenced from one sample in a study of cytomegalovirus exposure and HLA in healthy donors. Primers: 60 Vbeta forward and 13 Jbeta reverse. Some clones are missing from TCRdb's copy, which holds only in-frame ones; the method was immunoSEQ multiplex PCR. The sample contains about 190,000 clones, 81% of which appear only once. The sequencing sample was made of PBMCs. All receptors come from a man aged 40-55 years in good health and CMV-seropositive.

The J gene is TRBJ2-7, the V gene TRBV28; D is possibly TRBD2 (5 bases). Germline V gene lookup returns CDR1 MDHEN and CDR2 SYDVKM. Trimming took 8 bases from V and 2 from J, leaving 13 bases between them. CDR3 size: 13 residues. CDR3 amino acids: CASRVGIAYEQYF. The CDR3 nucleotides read TGTGCCAGCCGGGTCGGGATTGCCTACGAGCAGTACTTC.

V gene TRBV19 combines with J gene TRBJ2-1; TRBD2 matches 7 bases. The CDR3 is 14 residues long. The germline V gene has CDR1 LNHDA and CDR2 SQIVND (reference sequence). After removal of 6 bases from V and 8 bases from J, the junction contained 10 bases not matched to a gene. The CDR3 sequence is CASSRTSSSDEQFF. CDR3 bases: TGTGCCAGTAGCCGGACTAGTTCTAGCGATGAGCAGTTCTTC.

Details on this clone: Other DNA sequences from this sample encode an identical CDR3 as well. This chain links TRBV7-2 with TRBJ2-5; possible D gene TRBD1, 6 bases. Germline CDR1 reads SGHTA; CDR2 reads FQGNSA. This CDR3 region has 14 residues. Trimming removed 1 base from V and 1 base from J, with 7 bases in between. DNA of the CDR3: TGTGCCAGCAGCTTAGGGGGGCTCCAAGAGACCCAGTACTTC. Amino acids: CASSLGGLQETQYF.